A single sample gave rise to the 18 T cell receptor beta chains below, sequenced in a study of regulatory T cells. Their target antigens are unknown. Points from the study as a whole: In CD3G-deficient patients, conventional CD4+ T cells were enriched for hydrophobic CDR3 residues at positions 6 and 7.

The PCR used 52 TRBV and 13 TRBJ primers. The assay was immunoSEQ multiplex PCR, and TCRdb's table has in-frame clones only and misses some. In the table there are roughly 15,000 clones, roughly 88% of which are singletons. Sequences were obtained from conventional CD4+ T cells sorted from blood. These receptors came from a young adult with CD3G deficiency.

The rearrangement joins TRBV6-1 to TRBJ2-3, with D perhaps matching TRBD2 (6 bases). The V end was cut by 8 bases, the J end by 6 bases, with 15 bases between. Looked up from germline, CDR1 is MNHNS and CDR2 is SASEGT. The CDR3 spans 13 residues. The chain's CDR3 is CASSALGGDTQYF. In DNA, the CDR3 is TGTGCCAGCTCCGCCTTGGGAGGTGATACGCAGTATTTT.

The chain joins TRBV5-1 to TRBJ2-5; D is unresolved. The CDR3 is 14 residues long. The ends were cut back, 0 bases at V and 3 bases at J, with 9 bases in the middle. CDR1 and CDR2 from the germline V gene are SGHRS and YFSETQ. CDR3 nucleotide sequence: TGCGCCAGCAGCTTGGGTCGGGCCGAAGAGACCCAGTACTTC. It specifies CASSLGRAEETQYF. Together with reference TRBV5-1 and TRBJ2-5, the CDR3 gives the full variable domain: KAGVTQTPRYLIKTRGQQVTLSCSPISGHRSVSWYQQTPGQGLQFLFEYFSETQRNKGNFPGRFSGRQFSNSRSEMNVSTLELGDSALYLCASSLGRAEETQYFGPGTRLLVL.

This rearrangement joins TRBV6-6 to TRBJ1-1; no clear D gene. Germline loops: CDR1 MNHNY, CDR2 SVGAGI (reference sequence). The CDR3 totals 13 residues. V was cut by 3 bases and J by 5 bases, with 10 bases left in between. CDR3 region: CASSYLGRTEAFF. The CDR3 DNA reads TGTGCCAGCAGTTATTTAGGGAGGACTGAAGCTTTCTTT.

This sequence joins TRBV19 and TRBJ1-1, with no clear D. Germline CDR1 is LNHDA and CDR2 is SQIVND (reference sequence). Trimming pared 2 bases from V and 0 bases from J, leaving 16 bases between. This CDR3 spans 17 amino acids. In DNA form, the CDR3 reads TGTGCCAGTAGTATAATCGGTTTCCGTTGGATGAACACTGAAGCTTTCTTT. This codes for CASSIIGFRWMNTEAFF.

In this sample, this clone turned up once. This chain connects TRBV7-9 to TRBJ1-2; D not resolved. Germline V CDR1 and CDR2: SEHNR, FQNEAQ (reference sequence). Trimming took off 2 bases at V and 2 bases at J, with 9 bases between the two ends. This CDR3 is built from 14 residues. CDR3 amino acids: CASSLYGDNYGYTF. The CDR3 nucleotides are TGTGCCAGCAGCTTATACGGCGACAACTATGGCTACACCTTC.

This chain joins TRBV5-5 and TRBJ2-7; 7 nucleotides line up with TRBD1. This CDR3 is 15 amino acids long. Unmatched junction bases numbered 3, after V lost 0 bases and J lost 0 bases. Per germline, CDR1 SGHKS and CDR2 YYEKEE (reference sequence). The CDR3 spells CASSLAGQTSYEQYF. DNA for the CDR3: TGTGCCAGCAGCTTGGCGGGACAGACCTCCTACGAGCAGTACTTC.

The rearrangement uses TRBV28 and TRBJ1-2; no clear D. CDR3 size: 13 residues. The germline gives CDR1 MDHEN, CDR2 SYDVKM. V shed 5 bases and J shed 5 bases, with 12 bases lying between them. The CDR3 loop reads CASSPAMRYGYTF. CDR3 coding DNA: TGTGCCAGCAGTCCCGCGATGAGGTATGGCTACACCTTC.

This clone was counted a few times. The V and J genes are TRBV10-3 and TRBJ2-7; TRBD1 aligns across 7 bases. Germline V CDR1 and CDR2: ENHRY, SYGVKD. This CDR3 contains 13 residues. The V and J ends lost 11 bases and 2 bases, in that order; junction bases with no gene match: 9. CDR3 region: CAAHRGPAYEQYF. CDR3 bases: TGTGCCGCTCACAGGGGTCCTGCCTACGAGCAGTACTTC.

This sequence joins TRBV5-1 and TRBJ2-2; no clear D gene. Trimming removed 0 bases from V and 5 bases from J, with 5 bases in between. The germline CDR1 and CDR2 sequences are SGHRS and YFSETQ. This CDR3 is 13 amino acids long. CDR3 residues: CASSLDGTGELFF. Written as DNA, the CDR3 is TGCGCCAGCAGCTTGGACGGGACCGGGGAGCTGTTTTTT.

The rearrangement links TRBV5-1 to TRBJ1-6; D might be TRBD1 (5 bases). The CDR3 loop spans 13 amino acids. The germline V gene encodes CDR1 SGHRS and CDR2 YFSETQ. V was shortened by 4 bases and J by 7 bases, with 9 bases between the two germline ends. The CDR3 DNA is TGCGCCAGCAGCCCCGGGGCAAATTCACCCCTCCACTTT. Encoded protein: CASSPGANSPLHF. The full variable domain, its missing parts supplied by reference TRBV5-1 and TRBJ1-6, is KAGVTQTPRYLIKTRGQQVTLSCSPISGHRSVSWYQQTPGQGLQFLFEYFSETQRNKGNFPGRFSGRQFSNSRSEMNVSTLELGDSALYLCASSPGANSPLHFGNGTRLTVT.

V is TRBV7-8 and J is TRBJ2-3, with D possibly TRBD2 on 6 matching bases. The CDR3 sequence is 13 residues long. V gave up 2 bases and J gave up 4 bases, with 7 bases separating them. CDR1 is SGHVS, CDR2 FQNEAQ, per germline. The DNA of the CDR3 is TGTGCCAGCAGCTTACGGAGGGCAGATACGCAGTATTTT. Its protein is CASSLRRADTQYF.

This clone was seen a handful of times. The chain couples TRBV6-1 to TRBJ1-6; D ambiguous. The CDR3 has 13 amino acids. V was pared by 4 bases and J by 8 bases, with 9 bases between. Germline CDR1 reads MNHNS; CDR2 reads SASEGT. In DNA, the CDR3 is TGTGCCAGCAGTGCACAGTGGGATTCACCCCTCCACTTT. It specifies CASSAQWDSPLHF.

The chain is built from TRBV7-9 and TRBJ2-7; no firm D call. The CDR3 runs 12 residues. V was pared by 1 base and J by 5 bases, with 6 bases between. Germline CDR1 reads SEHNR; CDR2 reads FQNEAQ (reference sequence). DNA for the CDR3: TGTGCCAGCAGCTTAGGGCCCCACGAGCAGTACTTC. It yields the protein CASSLGPHEQYF. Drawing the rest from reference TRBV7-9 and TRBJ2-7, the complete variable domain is DTGVSQNPRHKITKRGQNVTFRCDPISEHNRLYWYRQTLGQGPEFLTYFQNEAQLEKSRLLSDRFSAERPKGSFSTLEIQRTEQGDSAMYLCASSLGPHEQYFGPGTRLTVT.

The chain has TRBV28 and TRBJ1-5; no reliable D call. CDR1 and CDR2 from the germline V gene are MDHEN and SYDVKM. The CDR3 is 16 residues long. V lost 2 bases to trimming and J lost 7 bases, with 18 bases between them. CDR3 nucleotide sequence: TGTGCCAGCAGTTTAATCCACGGTAGGGTCGAACAGCCCCAGCATTTT. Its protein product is CASSLIHGRVEQPQHF. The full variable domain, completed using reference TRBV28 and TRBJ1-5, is DVKVTQSSRYLVKRTGEKVFLECVQDMDHENMFWYRQDPGLGLRLIYFSYDVKMKEKGDIPEGYSVSREKKERFSLILESASTNQTSMYLCASSLIHGRVEQPQHFGDGTRLSIL.

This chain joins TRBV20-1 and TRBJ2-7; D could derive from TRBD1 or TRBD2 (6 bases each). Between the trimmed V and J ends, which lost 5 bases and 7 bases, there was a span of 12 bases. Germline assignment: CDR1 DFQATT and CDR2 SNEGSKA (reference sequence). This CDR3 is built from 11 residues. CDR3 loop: CSAEGGREQYF. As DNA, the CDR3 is TGCAGTGCTGAGGGGGGAAGGGAGCAGTACTTC.

Here the CDR3 DNA reads TGTGCCAGCAGTTTAGCGGGGGGAAACACCGGGGAGCTGTTTTTT. Amino acids: CASSLAGGNTGELFF. This chain connects TRBV28 to TRBJ2-2; 8 positions agree with TRBD2. The trim removed 2 bases at V and 2 bases at J, leaving 1 base unmatched. The CDR3 extends over 15 amino acids. Germline V gives CDR1 MDHEN, CDR2 SYDVKM.

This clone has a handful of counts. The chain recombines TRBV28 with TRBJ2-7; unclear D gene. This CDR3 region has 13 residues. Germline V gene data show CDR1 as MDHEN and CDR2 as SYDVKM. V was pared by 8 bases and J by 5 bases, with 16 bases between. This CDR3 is CASGLGRYHEQYF. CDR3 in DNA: TGTGCCAGCGGCCTCGGCAGGTACCACGAGCAGTACTTC.

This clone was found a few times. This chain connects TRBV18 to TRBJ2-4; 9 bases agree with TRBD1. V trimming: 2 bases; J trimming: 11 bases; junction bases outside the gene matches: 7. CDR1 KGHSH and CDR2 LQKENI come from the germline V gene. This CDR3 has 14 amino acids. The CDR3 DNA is TGTGCCAGCTCACCATTCCAGGACAGGGGCGTTCAGTACTTC. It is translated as CASSPFQDRGVQYF.